This record concerns one TCR beta chain sequence. As yet, its antigen is unknown. TCRdb re-analysed the 5' RACE reads in MiXCR, keeping a single row per CDR3 protein. The sample has around 470,000 distinct CDR3 sequences, 12% to 15% seen once. This entry is derived from a study of identical twins. Whole-study results and caveats: Analyses of zero insertions could be partly confounded by invariant MAIT and iNKT cells.

These same data were also listed under a study on yellow fever vaccine responses in identical twins.

The receptor was isolated from a woman between 18 and 29 years old in good health. Sequencing was carried out using CD4+ T cells sorted from blood.

The CDR3 nucleotides read TGTGCCAGCAGCGTGACAGGGGGCTACGAGCAGTACTTC. It is translated as CASSVTGGYEQYF. The V and J genes are TRBV6-2 or TRBV6-3 and TRBJ2-7; TRBD1 aligns across 9 bases. This CDR3 contains 13 residues. Trimming cost V 6 bases and J 3 bases; bases outside gene matches: 3. Looked up from germline, CDR1 is MNHEY and CDR2 is SVGEGT.